These 7 T cell receptor beta chains were all obtained from the same sample, sequenced in a study of T cell clonotyping in hematopoietic cell transplantation. Indicated time point: recipient sample about 28 days before transplant, after cytoreduction. Sequencing used immunoSEQ multiplex PCR; TCRdb keeps in-frame clones, though not all of them. The sample includes 30,000 or so clones, 65% to 80% of them seen just once. The material was peripheral blood mononuclear cells, obtained before stem cell transplant. Receptors originate from a woman aged 25-40 years with chronic myeloid leukemia. Some clones in this sample may be carry-over from other donors' samples.

The chain carries TRBV30 and TRBJ1-1, with D perhaps TRBD1 (6 bases). V lost 0 bases and J 3 bases, leaving 14 bases between the germline ends. Germline V CDR1 and CDR2: GTSNPN, SVGIG (reference sequence). This CDR3 is 15 amino acids long. In DNA, the CDR3 is TGTGCCTGGAGTGTACCCCGAGGACAGTACACTGAAGCTTTCTTT. This gives the protein CAWSVPRGQYTEAFF.

This clone came up a few times. The V call is TRBV4-2, the J call TRBJ2-5; TRBD2 aligns across 15 bases. V lost 5 bases and J lost 2; bases outside the gene matches: 9. Germline CDR1 and CDR2: LGHNA and YNFKEQ. This CDR3 has 18 residues. This CDR3 is CASSSWTSGGAKQETQYF. The CDR3 bases are TGTGCCAGCAGCTCGTGGACTAGCGGGGGGGCCAAACAAGAGACCCAGTACTTC.

The rearrangement joins TRBV7-8 to TRBJ1-6; D is uncertain. Trimming shortened V by 3 bases and J by 0 bases, and 9 bases separated the two germline ends. The germline CDR1 and CDR2 sequences are SGHVS and FQNEAQ. The CDR3 has 16 amino acids. The CDR3 loop reads CASSFTGSSYNSPLHF. The CDR3 DNA follows: TGTGCCAGCAGCTTCACTGGGAGCTCCTATAATTCACCCCTCCACTTT.

The V call is TRBV5-4, the J call TRBJ2-2, with 8 bases identical to TRBD1. The CDR3 extends over 14 amino acids. CDR1 is SGHNT, CDR2 YYREEE, per germline (reference sequence). Unmatched junction bases numbered 4, after V lost 4 bases and J lost 5 bases. The CDR3 sequence: CASSQTGDTGELFF. CDR3 coding DNA: TGTGCCAGCAGCCAGACAGGGGATACCGGGGAGCTGTTTTTT.

The CDR3 nucleotides read TGTGCCTGGAGTACAGGACGTAAGCTCATGAACACTGAAGCTTTCTTT. Residues: CAWSTGRKLMNTEAFF. The chain carries TRBV30 and TRBJ1-1; tentatively, D is TRBD1 (5 bases). Germline assignment: CDR1 GTSNPN and CDR2 SVGIG (reference sequence). The CDR3 is made up of 16 amino acids. V dropped 2 bases and J dropped 0 bases, with 16 bases sitting between them.

This clone occurred once. The chain is built from TRBV19 and TRBJ1-1; D is undetermined. The CDR3 extends over 13 amino acids. Trimming removed 2 bases at V and 1 base at J, with 5 bases between. CDR1 and CDR2 from the germline V gene are LNHDA and SQIVND (reference sequence). The CDR3: CASSINGNTEAFF. The CDR3 DNA follows: TGTGCCAGTAGTATAAACGGGAACACTGAAGCTTTCTTT. The variable domain in full, completed from reference TRBV19 and TRBJ1-1, reads DGGITQSPKYLFRKEGQNVTLSCEQNLNHDAMYWYRQDPGQGLRLIYYSQIVNDFQKGDIAEGYSVSREKKESFPLTVTSAQKNPTAFYLCASSINGNTEAFFGQGTRLTVV.

This chain joins TRBV25-1 and TRBJ2-5; 7 nucleotides agree with TRBD2. J gave up 7 bases and V 5 bases, and 7 bases lay outside the gene matches. CDR1 MGHDK and CDR2 SYGVNS come from the germline V gene. This CDR3 contains 13 residues. The CDR3 DNA sequence: TGTGCCAGCAGTTACCGGGAGGCTGGGACCCAGTACTTC. It translates to CASSYREAGTQYF.